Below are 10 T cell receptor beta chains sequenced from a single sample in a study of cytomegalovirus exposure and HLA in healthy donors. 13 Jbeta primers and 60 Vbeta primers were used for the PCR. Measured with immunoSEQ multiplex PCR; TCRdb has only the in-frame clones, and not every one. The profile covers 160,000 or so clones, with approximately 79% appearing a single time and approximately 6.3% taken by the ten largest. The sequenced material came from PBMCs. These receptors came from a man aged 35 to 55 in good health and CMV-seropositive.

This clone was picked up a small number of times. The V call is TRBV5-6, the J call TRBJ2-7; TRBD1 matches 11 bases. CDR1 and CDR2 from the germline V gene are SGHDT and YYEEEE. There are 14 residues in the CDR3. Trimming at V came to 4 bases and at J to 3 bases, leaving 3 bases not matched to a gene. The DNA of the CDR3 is TGTGCCAGCAGCAGGACAGGGGGCTTCTACGAGCAGTACTTC. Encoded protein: CASSRTGGFYEQYF.

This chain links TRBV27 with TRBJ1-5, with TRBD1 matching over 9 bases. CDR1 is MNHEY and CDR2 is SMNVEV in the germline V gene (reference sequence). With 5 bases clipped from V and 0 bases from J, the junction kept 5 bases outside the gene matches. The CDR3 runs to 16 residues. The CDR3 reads CASSRDRAYSNQPQHF. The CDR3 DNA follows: TGTGCCAGCAGTCGGGACAGGGCGTATAGCAATCAGCCCCAGCATTTT.

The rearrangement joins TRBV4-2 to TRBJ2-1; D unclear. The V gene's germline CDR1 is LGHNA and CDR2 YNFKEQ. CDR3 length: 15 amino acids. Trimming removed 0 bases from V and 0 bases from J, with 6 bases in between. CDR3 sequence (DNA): TGTGCCAGCAGCCAAGAGGGCAACTCCTACAATGAGCAGTTCTTC. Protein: CASSQEGNSYNEQFF.

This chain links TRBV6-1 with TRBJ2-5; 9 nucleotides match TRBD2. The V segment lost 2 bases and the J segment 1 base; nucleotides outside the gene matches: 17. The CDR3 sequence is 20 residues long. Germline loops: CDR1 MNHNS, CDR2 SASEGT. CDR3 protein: CASSERGGTTLAGSQETQYF. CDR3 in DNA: TGTGCCAGCAGTGAAAGGGGAGGGACAACCCTAGCGGGGTCCCAAGAGACCCAGTACTTC.

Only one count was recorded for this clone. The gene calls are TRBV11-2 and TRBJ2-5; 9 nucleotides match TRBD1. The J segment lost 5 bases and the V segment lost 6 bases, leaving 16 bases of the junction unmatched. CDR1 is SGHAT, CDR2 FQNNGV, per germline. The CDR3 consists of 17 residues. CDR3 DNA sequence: TGTGCCAGCAGTTTTAGTTCAGGGACAGGGAGGGTTGAGACCCAGTACTTC. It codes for CASSFSSGTGRVETQYF.

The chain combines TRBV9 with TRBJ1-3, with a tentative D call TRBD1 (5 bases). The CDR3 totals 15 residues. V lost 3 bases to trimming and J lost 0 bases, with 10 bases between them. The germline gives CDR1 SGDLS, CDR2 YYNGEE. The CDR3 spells CASSADSYSGNTIYF. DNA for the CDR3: TGTGCCAGCAGCGCCGACAGTTACTCTGGAAACACCATATATTTT.

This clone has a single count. For the CDR3, the DNA is TGTGCCAGCAGTTCCCGAGACAGGGGGAGAGGCTACACCTTC. Amino acids: CASSSRDRGRGYTF. This chain joins TRBV6-5 and TRBJ1-2, with TRBD1 identical over 9 bases. The germline V gene has CDR1 MNHEY and CDR2 SVGAGI. The CDR3 has 14 amino acids. V lost 4 bases to trimming and J lost 8 bases; unmatched junction nucleotides: 8.

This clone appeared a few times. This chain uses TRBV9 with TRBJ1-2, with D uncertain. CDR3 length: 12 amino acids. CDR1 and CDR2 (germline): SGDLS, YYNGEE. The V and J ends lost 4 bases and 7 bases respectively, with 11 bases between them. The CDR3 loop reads CASSLPPGGYTF. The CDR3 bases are TGTGCCAGCAGCTTGCCCCCGGGTGGCTACACCTTC. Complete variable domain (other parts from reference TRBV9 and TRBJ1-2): DSGVTQTPKHLITATGQRVTLRCSPRSGDLSVYWYQQSLDQGLQFLIQYYNGEERAKGNILERFSAQQFPDLHSELNLSSLELGDSALYFCASSLPPGGYTFGSGTRLTVV.

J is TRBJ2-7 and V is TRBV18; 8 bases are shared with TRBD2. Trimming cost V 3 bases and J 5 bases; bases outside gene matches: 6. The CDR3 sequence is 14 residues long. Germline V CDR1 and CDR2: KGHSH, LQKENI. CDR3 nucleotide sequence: TGTGCCAGCTCACCGAGCCCGGGACTAGACGAGCAGTACTTC. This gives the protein CASSPSPGLDEQYF.

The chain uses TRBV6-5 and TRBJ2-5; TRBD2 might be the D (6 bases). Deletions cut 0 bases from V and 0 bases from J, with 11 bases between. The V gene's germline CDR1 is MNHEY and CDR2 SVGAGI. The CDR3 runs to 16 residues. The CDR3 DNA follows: TGTGCCAGCAGTTACTCTGGGCTAGCGTACCAAGAGACCCAGTACTTC. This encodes CASSYSGLAYQETQYF.